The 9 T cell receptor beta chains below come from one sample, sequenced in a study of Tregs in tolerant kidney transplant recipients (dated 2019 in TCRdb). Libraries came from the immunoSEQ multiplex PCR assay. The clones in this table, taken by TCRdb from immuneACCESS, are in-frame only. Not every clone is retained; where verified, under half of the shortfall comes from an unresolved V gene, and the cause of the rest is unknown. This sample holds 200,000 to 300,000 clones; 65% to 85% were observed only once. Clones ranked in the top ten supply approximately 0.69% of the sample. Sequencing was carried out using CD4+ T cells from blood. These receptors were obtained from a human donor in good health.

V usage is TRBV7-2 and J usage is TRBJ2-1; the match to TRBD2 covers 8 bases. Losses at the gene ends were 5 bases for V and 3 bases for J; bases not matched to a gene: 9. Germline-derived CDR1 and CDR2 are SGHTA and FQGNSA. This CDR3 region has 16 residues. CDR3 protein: CASSRIAGSFYNEQFF. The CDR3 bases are TGTGCCAGCAGCCGAATAGCGGGATCCTTCTACAATGAGCAGTTCTTC.

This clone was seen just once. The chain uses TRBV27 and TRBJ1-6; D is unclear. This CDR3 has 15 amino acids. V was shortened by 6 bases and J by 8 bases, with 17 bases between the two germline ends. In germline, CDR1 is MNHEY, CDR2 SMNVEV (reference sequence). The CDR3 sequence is CASSSSTLTHSPLHF. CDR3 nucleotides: TGTGCCAGCAGCTCATCCACCCTGACGCATTCACCCCTCCACTTT.

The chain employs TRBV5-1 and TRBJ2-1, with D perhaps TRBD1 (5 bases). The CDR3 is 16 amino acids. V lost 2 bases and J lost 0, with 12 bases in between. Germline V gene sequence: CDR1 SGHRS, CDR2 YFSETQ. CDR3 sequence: CASSFAGSSSYNEQFF. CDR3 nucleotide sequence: TGCGCCAGCAGCTTCGCAGGGTCCAGCTCCTACAATGAGCAGTTCTTC. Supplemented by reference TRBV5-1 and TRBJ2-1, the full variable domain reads KAGVTQTPRYLIKTRGQQVTLSCSPISGHRSVSWYQQTPGQGLQFLFEYFSETQRNKGNFPGRFSGRQFSNSRSEMNVSTLELGDSALYLCASSFAGSSSYNEQFFGPGTRLTVL.

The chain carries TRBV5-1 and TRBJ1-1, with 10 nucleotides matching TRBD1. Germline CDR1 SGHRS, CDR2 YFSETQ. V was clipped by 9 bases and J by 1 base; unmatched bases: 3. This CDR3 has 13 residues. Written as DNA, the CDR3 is TGCGCCACGAGACAGGGGGCGAACACTGAAGCTTTCTTT. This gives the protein CATRQGANTEAFF.

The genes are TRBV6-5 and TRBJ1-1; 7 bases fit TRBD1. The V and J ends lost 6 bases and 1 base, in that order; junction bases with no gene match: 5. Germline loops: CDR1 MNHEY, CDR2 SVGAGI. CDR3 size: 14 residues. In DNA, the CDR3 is TGTGCCAGCAGCAAAACAGGGGCGAACACTGAAGCTTTCTTT. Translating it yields CASSKTGANTEAFF.

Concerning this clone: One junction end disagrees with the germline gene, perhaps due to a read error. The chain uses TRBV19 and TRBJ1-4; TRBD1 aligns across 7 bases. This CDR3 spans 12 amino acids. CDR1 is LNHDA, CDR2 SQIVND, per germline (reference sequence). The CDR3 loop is CASTQGNGKLFF. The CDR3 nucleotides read TGTGCCAGTACACAGGGGAATGGAAAACTGTTTTTT.

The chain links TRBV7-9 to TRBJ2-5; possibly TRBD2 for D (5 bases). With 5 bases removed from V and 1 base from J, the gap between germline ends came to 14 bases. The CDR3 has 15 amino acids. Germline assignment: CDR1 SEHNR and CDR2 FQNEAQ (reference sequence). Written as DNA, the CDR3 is TGTGCCAGCAGCAATTCCCGGGAAATCCAAGAGACCCAGTACTTC. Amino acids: CASSNSREIQETQYF.

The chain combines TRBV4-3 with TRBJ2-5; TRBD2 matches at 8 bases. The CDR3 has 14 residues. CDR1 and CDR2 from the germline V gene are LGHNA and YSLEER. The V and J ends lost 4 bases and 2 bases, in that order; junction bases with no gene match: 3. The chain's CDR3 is CASSLSGEQETQYF. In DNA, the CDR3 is TGCGCCAGCAGCCTTAGCGGGGAGCAAGAGACCCAGTACTTC.

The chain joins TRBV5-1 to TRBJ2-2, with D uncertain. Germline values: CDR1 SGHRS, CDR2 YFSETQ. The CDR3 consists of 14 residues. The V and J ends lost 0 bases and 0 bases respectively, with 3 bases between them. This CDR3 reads CASSLAANTGELFF. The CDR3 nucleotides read TGCGCCAGCAGCTTGGCGGCGAACACCGGGGAGCTGTTTTTT.